A selection of T cell receptor beta chains follows, all from one sample in a study of cytomegalovirus exposure and HLA in healthy donors. Measured with immunoSEQ multiplex PCR; TCRdb has only the in-frame clones, and not every one. The sample has roughly 100,000 clones, roughly four fifths seen once; the top ten hold approximately 2.6%. The source material was PBMCs. These receptors originate from a male donor in good health and CMV-seropositive. Each CDR3 is given with its conserved first and last residue. A D gene is named only where the DNA matches it firmly. Size tells how often a clone was seen (once, few, many) or the class of an expanded clone, and some rows leave it out.

v_gene	d_gene	abundance	j_gene	CDR3nt	CDR3aa
TRBV18	.	.	TRBJ2-3	TGTGCCAGCTCACCAGAGTTAACTAGCACAGATACGCAGTATTTT	CASSPELTSTDTQYF
TRBV28	TRBD1	once	TRBJ2-7	TGTGCCAGCAAGCGGCGGACAGGAGCCCCCTACGAGCAGTACTTC	CASKRRTGAPYEQYF
TRBV10-3	.	.	TRBJ1-6	TGTGCCATCAGTGAGTCGAACGGTAATAATTCACCCCTCCACTTT	CAISESNGNNSPLHF
TRBV28	TRBD1	few	TRBJ1-4	TGTGCCAGCAGTTTTTTGGGACAGACTAATGAAAAACTGTTTTTT	CASSFLGQTNEKLFF
TRBV25-1	.	.	TRBJ1-1	TGTGCCAGTGGAAACAGGAGCCGCTCTAAAGCTTTCTTT	CASGNRSRSKAFF
TRBV20-1	.	.	TRBJ1-1	TGCAGTGCTCAAGCGGATGAAGCTTTCTTT	CSAQADEAFF
TRBV30	.	.	TRBJ2-1	TGTGCCTGGAGTGTTAGTCAGGCAGGGCCGTTCTTC	CAWSVSQAGPFF
TRBV29-1	TRBD1	.	TRBJ2-7	TGCAGCCTCATTTCGGCCCGCGACAGGGGGCGGCTTTACGAGCAGTACTTC	CSLISARDRGRLYEQYF
TRBV29-1	TRBD2	once	TRBJ2-7	TGCAGCGTCGCGGGACTAGCGGGGCCCTACGAGCAGTACTTC	CSVAGLAGPYEQYF
TRBV28	TRBD1	.	TRBJ2-2	TGTGCCAGCAGTTGGGCAGGGGGACGCGGGGAGCTGTTTTTT	CASSWAGGRGELFF
TRBV6-1	.	.	TRBJ1-1	TGTGCCACCGGCGGGGTGGAGCCAACAACTGAAGCTTTCTTT	CATGGVEPTTEAFF
TRBV5-4	.	.	TRBJ2-1	TGTGCCAGCAGCCCACCGGGACATAGTACCTACAATGAGCAGTTCTTC	CASSPPGHSTYNEQFF
TRBV9	TRBD2	.	TRBJ2-2	TGTGCCAGCAGCGTACTAGCGGGAAACACCGGGGAGCTGTTTTTT	CASSVLAGNTGELFF
TRBV7-8	TRBD1	once	TRBJ1-3	TGTGCCAGCAGCTTAGCGTACTCAGAGCGGACAGGGCCCGGAAACACCATATATTTT	CASSLAYSERTGPGNTIYF
TRBV9	TRBD2	.	TRBJ2-3	TGTGCCAGCAGCGTAGTCGGTGCGACTAGCGGGTCGAGCCCCAGACTCACAGATACGCAGTATTTT	CASSVVGATSGSSPRLTDTQYF
TRBV5-4	.	.	TRBJ1-3	TGTGCCAGCACATTGAGAGGCTCTGGAAACACCATATATTTT	CASTLRGSGNTIYF
TRBV7-2	TRBD1	.	TRBJ2-5	TGTGCCAGCAGCTTTAGCGACAGGGAAGAGACCCAGTACTTC	CASSFSDREETQYF
TRBV2	.	.	TRBJ2-7	TGTGCCAGCAGGAACAGCTACGAGCAGTACTTC	CASRNSYEQYF
TRBV10-3	TRBD1	.	TRBJ1-1	TGTGCCACTGGACAGGGGACCACTGAAGCTTTCTTT	CATGQGTTEAFF
TRBV13	.	.	TRBJ1-2	TGTGCCAGCAGCTTAAGTCGGGGGAGGTATGGCTACACCTTC	CASSLSRGRYGYTF
TRBV28	TRBD2	once	TRBJ2-7	TGTGCCAGCAGTGGAGGTACGGTGATGGCGGGGGATGGTGAGCAGTACTTC	CASSGGTVMAGDGEQYF
TRBV27	TRBD1	few	TRBJ1-2	TGTGCCAGCAGTCCCGGGACAGGCCACTGGAATGGCTACACCTTC	CASSPGTGHWNGYTF
TRBV1	.	.	TRBJ1-5	TGCACCAGCAGCCAAGAAGGGGGTCAGGGGAATCAGCCCCAGCATTTT	CTSSQEGGQGNQPQHF
TRBV5-1	TRBD1	.	TRBJ2-7	TGCGCCAGCAGCTTGGACGGGACAGGGATCTACGAGCAGTACTTC	CASSLDGTGIYEQYF
TRBV18	TRBD1	.	TRBJ2-1	TGTGCCAGCTCACCACCGTTACGGACAGGGCAATACTATGAGCAGTTCTTC	CASSPPLRTGQYYEQFF
TRBV7-2	TRBD1	.	TRBJ2-6	TGTGCCAGCAGCTCAGGGGGGACAGGGGCCCTCCCTGTGACTTTC	CASSSGGTGALPVTF
TRBV27	.	.	TRBJ1-5	TGTGCCAGCAGTTTACAGGGCGGCAATCAGCCCCAGCATTTT	CASSLQGGNQPQHF
TRBV7-3	TRBD1	.	TRBJ1-1	TGTGCCAGCAGCTTAACGCCGGGACAGGGGGACGCTTTCTTT	CASSLTPGQGDAFF
TRBV4-1	TRBD2	.	TRBJ2-7	TGCGCCAGCAGCCTCATGGGGGGGAATGTGCAGTACTTC	CASSLMGGNVQYF
TRBV7-2	.	.	TRBJ2-7	TGTGCCAGCAGCTTATACGGCGGCGAGCAGTACTTC	CASSLYGGEQYF